This T cell receptor (beta chain) was recorded in a study of T cells in Graves' hyperthyroidism and ophthalmopathy. Study-level background: Peripheral blood was collected at initial diagnosis, before any treatment.

This clonotype showed up many times. Trimming took 2 bases from V and 13 from J; bases not matched to a gene: 3. This CDR3 comprises 13 residues. Germline lookup yields CDR1 LGHDT and CDR2 YNNKEL (reference sequence). RNA transcripts were the template for amplifying TCR beta CDR3 regions. First-round RT-PCR targeting the TCR CDR3 was performed with the HTBI primer set. TCRdb reanalysed the multiplex PCR reads using MiXCR and keeps one entry per CDR3 protein. Here the sample spans some 620,000 distinct CDR3 sequences, roughly 17% being singletons. What was sequenced was blood. The V and J genes are TRBV3-1 and TRBJ1-6; TRBD1 matches 9 bases. This sequence was found in a woman younger than 45 with Graves' hyperthyroidism. This CDR3 is CASSQSQGAPLHF. The CDR3, as DNA: TGTGCCAGCAGCCAATCACAGGGGGCGCCCCTCCACTTT.